The present TCR beta chain was sequenced within a study of Ad26.COV2.S vaccination and SARS-CoV-2 variants. Regarding the study as a whole: Considerable breadth of spike-specific CD8+ and CD4+ T cell responses has reportedly been documented following vaccination. Vaccinees showed greater spike-specific TCR breadth than placebo recipients.

The data were produced by immunoSEQ multiplex PCR, yet TCRdb's version contains in-frame clones alone and is incomplete. The profile shows 410,000 or so clones, 92% of them singletons. The CDR3 covers 15 residues. V lost 1 base and J lost 3, with 13 bases in between. Germline V gene lookup returns CDR1 SEHNR and CDR2 FQNEAQ (reference sequence). Treatment specified: about 20 received Ad26.COV2.S at low or high dose, single or two shots; 5 received placebo; per-sample allocation not given. On day 63 after the first injection, vaccine and placebo recipients gave samples. It was Wuhan-strain SARS-CoV-2 spike that the Ad26 vaccine vector expressed. Points on this clone: Its cognate antigen is unknown.

The source material was peripheral blood, sampled in a trial of Ad26.COV2.S vaccine versus placebo. The chain links TRBV7-9 to TRBJ2-7; D unclear. The TCR was taken from a person between 18 and 59 years old who received the Ad26.COV2.S COVID-19 vaccine or a placebo. CDR3 amino acids: CASSLEPGRIYEQYF. CDR3 DNA: TGTGCCAGCAGCTTAGAGCCAGGCCGAATCTACGAGCAGTACTTC. Looking up the rest from reference TRBV7-9 and TRBJ2-7 gives the full variable domain: DTGVSQNPRHKITKRGQNVTFRCDPISEHNRLYWYRQTLGQGPEFLTYFQNEAQLEKSRLLSDRFSAERPKGSFSTLEIQRTEQGDSAMYLCASSLEPGRIYEQYFGPGTRLTVT.